This T cell receptor beta chain was obtained from a study of T cell changes during pregnancy in multiple sclerosis. Assay used: immunoSEQ multiplex PCR; TCRdb lists only in-frame clones, some missing. The sample consists of approximately 100,000 clones, 75% to 95% of them appearing once. Trimming cost V 1 base and J 3 bases, with 9 bases left between them. The CDR3 covers 14 residues. The germline CDR1 and CDR2 sequences are SNHLY and FYNNEI. The sample was peripheral blood, taken in the second trimester of pregnancy. This sequence was found in a female donor with multiple sclerosis, enrolled in a pregnancy study. The rearrangement joins TRBV2 to TRBJ1-1, with D possibly being TRBD1 (5 bases). The CDR3, as DNA: TGTGCCAGCAGTGAAGGGCAGGGTGACACTGAAGCTTTCTTT. This codes for CASSEGQGDTEAFF.